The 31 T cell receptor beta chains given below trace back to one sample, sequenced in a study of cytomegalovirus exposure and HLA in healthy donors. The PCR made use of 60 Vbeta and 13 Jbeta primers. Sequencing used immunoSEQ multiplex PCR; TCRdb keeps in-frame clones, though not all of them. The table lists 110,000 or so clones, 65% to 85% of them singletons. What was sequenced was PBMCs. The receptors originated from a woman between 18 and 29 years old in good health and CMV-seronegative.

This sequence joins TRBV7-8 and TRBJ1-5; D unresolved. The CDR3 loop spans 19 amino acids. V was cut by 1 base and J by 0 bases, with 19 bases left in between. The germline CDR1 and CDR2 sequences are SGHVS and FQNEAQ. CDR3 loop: CASSLDPPPADYSNQPQHF. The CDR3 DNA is TGTGCCAGCAGCTTAGATCCCCCCCCGGCAGACTATAGCAATCAGCCCCAGCATTTT.

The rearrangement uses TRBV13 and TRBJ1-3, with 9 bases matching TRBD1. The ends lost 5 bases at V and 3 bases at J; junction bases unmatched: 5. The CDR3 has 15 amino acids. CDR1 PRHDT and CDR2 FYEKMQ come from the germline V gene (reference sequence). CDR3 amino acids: CASSRPGQGGNTIYF. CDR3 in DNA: TGTGCCAGCAGCCGACCGGGACAGGGTGGAAACACCATATATTTT.

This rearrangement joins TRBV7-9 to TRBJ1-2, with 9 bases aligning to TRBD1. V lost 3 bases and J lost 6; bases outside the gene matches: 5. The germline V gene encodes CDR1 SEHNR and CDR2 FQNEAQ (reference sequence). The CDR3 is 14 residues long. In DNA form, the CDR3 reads TGTGCCAGCAGCTTCGGGACAGGGTTAAATGGCTACACCTTC. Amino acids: CASSFGTGLNGYTF. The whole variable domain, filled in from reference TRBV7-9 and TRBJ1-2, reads DTGVSQNPRHKITKRGQNVTFRCDPISEHNRLYWYRQTLGQGPEFLTYFQNEAQLEKSRLLSDRFSAERPKGSFSTLEIQRTEQGDSAMYLCASSFGTGLNGYTFGSGTRLTVV.

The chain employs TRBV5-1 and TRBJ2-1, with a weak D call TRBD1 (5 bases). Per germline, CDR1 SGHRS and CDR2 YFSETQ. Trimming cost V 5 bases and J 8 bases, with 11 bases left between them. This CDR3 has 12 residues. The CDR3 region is CASSSLTDEQFF. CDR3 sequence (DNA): TGCGCCAGCAGTTCTTTGACAGATGAGCAGTTCTTC.

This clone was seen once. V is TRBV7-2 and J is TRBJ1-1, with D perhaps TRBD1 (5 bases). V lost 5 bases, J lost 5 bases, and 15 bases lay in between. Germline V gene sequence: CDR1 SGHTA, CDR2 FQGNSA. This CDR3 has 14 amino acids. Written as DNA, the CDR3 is TGTGCCAGCAGCGGGAGTACAGGAGGGACTGAAGCTTTCTTT. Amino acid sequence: CASSGSTGGTEAFF.

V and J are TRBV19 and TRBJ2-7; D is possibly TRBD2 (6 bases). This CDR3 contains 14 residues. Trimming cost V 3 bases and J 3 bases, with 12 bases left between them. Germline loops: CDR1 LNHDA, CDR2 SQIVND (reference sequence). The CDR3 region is CASSIRDGGYEQYF. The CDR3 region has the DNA TGTGCCAGTAGTATCCGGGACGGGGGCTACGAGCAGTACTTC.

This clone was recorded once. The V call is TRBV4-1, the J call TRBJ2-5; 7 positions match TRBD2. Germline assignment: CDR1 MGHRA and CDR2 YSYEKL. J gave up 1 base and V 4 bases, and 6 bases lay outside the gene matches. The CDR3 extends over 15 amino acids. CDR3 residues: CASSPGEGIQETQYF. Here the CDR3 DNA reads TGCGCCAGCAGCCCGGGGGAGGGGATCCAAGAGACCCAGTACTTC.

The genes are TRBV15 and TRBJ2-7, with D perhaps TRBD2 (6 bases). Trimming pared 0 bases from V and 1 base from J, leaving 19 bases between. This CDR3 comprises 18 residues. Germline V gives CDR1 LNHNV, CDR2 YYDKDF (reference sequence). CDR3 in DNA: TGTGCCACCAGCAGAGACGTAGTAAGACTAGGATCTTCCTACGAGCAGTACTTC. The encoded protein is CATSRDVVRLGSSYEQYF.

The CDR3 protein is CASSRDKYYGYTF. For the CDR3, the DNA is TGTGCCAGCAGTCGGGACAAATACTATGGCTACACCTTC. The chain is built from TRBV6-5 and TRBJ1-2, with D tentatively TRBD1 (6 bases). Germline values: CDR1 MNHEY, CDR2 SVGAGI. The CDR3 is 13 residues long. The ends were cut back, 5 bases at V and 3 bases at J, with 10 bases in the middle.

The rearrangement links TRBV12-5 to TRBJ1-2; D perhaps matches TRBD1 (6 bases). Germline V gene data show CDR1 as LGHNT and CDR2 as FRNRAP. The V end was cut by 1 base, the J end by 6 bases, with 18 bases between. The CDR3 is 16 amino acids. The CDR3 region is CASGLGPPQGKDGYTF. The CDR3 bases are TGTGCTAGTGGTTTGGGCCCCCCCCAGGGGAAAGATGGCTACACCTTC.

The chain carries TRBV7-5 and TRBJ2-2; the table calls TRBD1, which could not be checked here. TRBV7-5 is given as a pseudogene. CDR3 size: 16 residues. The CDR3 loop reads CARSSRGTANTGELFF. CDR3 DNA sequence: TGTGCCAGAAGCTCCAGGGGGACTGCGAACACCGGGGAGCTGTTTTTT.

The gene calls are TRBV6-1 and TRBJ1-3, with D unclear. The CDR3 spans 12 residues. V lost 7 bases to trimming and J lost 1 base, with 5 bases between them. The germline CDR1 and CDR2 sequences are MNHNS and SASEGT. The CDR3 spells CASTESGNTIYF. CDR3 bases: TGTGCCAGCACAGAATCTGGAAACACCATATATTTT.

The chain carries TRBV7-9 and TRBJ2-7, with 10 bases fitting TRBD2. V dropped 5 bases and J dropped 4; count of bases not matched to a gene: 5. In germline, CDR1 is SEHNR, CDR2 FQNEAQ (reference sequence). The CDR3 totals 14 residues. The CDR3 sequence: CASSKVAGGYEQYF. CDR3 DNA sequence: TGTGCCAGCAGCAAAGTAGCGGGAGGTTACGAGCAGTACTTC. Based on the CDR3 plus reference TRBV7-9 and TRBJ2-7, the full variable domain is DTGVSQNPRHKITKRGQNVTFRCDPISEHNRLYWYRQTLGQGPEFLTYFQNEAQLEKSRLLSDRFSAERPKGSFSTLEIQRTEQGDSAMYLCASSKVAGGYEQYFGPGTRLTVT.

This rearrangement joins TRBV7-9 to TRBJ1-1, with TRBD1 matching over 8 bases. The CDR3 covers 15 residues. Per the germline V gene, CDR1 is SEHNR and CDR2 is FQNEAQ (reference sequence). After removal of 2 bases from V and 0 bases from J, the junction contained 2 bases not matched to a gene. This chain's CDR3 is CASSLPGGMNTEAFF. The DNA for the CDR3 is TGTGCCAGCAGCTTACCAGGGGGCATGAACACTGAAGCTTTCTTT.

Written as DNA, the CDR3 is TGTGCCAGCAGCCACCGGGACAGGGCCGGGGGGCAGTTCTTC. It specifies CASSHRDRAGGQFF. The chain employs TRBV28 and TRBJ2-1; 9 positions agree with TRBD1. V trimming: 6 bases; J trimming: 12 bases; junction bases outside the gene matches: 12. This CDR3 comprises 14 residues. Per the germline V gene, CDR1 is MDHEN and CDR2 is SYDVKM.

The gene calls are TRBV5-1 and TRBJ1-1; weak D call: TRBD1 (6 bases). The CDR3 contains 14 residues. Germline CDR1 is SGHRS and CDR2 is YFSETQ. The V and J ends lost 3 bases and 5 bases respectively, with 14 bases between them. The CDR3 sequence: CASSSGVRRTEAFF. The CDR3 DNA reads TGCGCCAGCAGCTCAGGGGTTCGGCGTACTGAAGCTTTCTTT.

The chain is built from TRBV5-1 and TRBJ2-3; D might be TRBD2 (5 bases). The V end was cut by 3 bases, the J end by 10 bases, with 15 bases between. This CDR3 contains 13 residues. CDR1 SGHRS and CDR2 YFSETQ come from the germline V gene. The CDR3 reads CASSSELAGAQYF. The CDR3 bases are TGCGCCAGCAGCTCGGAGCTGGCCGGGGCGCAGTATTTT.

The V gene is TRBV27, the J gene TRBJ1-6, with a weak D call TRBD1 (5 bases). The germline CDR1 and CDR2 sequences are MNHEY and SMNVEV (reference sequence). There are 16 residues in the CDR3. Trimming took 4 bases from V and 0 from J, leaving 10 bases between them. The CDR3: CASSYGHSSYNSPLHF. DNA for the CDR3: TGTGCCAGCAGTTATGGACATAGCTCCTATAATTCACCCCTCCACTTT.

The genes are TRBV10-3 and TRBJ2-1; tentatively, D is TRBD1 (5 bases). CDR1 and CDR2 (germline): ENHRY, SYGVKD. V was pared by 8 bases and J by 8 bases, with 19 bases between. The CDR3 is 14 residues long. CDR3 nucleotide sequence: TGTGCCATCGCCTCCAGGGCTTGGGGCGATGAGCAGTTCTTC. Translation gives CAIASRAWGDEQFF.

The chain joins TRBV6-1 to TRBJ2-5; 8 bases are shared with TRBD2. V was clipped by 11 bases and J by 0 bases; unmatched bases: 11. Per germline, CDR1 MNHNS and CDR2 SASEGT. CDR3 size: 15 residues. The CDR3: CAARLAGTYQETQYF. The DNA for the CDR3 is TGTGCCGCCCGATTAGCGGGGACCTACCAAGAGACCCAGTACTTC.

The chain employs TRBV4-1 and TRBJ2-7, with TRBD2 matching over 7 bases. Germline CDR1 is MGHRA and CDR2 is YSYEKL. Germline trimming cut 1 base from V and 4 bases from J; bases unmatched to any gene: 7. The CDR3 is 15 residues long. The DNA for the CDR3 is TGCGCCAGCAGCCAAGGAAGGGGAGGGAAGTACGAGCAGTACTTC. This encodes CASSQGRGGKYEQYF.

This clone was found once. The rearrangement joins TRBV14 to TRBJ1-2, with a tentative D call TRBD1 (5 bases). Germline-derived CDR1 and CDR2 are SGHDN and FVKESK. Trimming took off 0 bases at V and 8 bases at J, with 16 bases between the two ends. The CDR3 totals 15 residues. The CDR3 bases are TGTGCCAGCAGCCAAGACCACAGGCAATACCTCGGCTACACCTTC. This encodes CASSQDHRQYLGYTF.

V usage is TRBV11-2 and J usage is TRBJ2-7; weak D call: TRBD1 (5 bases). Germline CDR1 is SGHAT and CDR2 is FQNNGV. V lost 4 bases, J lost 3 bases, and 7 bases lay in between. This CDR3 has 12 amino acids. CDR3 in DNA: TGTGCCAGCAGCTCGACAGTCTACGAGCAGTACTTC. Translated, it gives CASSSTVYEQYF.

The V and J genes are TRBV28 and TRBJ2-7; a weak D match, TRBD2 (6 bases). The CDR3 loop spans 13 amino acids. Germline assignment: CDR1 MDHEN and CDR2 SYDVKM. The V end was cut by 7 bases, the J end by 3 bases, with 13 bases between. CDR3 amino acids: CASTKGSGYEQYF. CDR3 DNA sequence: TGTGCCAGCACCAAGGGTAGCGGCTACGAGCAGTACTTC.

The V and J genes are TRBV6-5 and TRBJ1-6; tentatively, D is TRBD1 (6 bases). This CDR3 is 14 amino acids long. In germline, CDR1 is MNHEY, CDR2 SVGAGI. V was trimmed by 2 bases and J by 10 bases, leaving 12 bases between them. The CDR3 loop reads CASSYRGNHSPLHF. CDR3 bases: TGTGCCAGCAGTTACAGGGGGAACCACTCACCCCTCCACTTT.

CDR3 DNA: TGTGCCAGCAGCTATGGACAGGGTCAATATGGCTACACCTTC. Amino acids: CASSYGQGQYGYTF. The chain combines TRBV28 with TRBJ1-2; 8 bases fit TRBD1. Germline CDR1 and CDR2: MDHEN and SYDVKM. The J segment lost 5 bases and the V segment lost 6 bases, leaving 8 bases of the junction unmatched. The CDR3 consists of 14 residues.

The CDR3 nucleotides read TGTGCCAGCAGTTTTTCTGGGACAGGGATACGCGAGCAGTACTTC. Its protein is CASSFSGTGIREQYF. The gene calls are TRBV28 and TRBJ2-7; 9 positions agree with TRBD1. Germline V lookup: CDR1 MDHEN, CDR2 SYDVKM. CDR3 length equals 15 residues. The V segment lost 3 bases and the J segment 6 bases; nucleotides outside the gene matches: 9.

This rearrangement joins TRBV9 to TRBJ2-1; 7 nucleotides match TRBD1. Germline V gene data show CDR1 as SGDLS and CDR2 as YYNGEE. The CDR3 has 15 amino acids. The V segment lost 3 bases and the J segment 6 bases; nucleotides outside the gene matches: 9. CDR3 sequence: CASSEGANSLNEQFF. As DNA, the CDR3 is TGTGCCAGCAGCGAGGGGGCGAATTCCCTCAATGAGCAGTTCTTC. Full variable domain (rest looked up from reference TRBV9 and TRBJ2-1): DSGVTQTPKHLITATGQRVTLRCSPRSGDLSVYWYQQSLDQGLQFLIQYYNGEERAKGNILERFSAQQFPDLHSELNLSSLELGDSALYFCASSEGANSLNEQFFGPGTRLTVL.

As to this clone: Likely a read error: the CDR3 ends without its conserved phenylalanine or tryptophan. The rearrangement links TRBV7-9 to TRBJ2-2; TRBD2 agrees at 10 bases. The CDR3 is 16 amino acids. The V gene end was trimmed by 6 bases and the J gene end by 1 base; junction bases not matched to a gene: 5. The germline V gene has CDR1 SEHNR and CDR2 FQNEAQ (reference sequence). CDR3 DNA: TGTGCCAGCAGACCACTAGCGGGGAAGAACACCGGGGAGCTGTTTTCT. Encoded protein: CASRPLAGKNTGELFS.

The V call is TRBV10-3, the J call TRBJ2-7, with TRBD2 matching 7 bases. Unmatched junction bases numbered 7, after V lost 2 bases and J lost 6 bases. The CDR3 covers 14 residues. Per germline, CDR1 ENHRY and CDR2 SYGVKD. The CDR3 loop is CAISEIAGVGEQYF. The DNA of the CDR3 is TGTGCCATCAGTGAGATTGCGGGAGTGGGCGAGCAGTACTTC.

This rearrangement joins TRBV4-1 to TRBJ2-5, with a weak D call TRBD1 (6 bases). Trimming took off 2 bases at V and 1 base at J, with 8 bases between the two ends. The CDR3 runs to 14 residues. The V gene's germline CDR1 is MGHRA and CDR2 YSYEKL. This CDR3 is CASSQQGTQETQYF. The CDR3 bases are TGCGCCAGCAGCCAACAGGGGACCCAAGAGACCCAGTACTTC.